The following is a TCR beta chain sequence with its context. Its matching antigen is unknown. Healthy Caucasians, and only they, were the donors. This record comes from a study of identical twins. General study findings and limits: Models underestimated TCR alpha sharing (out-of-frame) in monozygotic twins. Partly confounded zero-insertion analyses could result from invariant MAIT and iNKT cells.

The CDR3 spans 16 residues. Trimming removed 3 bases from V and 6 bases from J, with 18 bases in between. Germline lookup yields CDR1 SGHTA and CDR2 FQGNSA. Template switching (which added a universal primer site) was used, and cDNA carried unique molecular identifiers. From the 5' RACE reads, TCRdb called clonotypes with MiXCR, one entry per CDR3 protein. This table holds around 1.7 million distinct CDR3 sequences, more than 30% found once. This clonotype originated in a newborn girl in good health. The chain has TRBV7-2 and TRBJ2-1, with a weak D call TRBD2 (6 bases). Source material: cord blood. The CDR3 nucleotides read TGTGCCAGCAGCTTCCCATTGGGGCGGGGAAGCAATGAGCAGTTCTTC. This translates into CASSFPLGRGSNEQFF.